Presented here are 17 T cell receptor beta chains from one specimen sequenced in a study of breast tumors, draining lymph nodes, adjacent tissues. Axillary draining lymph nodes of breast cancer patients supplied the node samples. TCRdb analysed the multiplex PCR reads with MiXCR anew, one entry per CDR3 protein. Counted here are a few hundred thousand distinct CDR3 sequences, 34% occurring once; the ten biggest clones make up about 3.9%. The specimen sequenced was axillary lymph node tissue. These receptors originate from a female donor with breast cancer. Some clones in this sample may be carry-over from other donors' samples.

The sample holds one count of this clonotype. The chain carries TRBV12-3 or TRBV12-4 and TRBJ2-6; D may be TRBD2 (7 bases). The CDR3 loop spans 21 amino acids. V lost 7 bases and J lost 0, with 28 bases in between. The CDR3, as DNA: TGTGCCAGCACCAACACAGGGAGAAGTCGGGGGGACACCTCTGGGGCCAACGTCCTGACTTTC. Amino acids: CASTNTGRSRGDTSGANVLTF.

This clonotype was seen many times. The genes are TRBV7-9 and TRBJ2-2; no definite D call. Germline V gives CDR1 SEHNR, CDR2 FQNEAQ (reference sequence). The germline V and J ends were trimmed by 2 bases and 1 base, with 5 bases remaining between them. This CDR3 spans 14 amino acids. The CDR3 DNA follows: TGTGCCAGCAGCTTATCTGGGAACACCGGGGAGCTGTTTTTT. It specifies CASSLSGNTGELFF. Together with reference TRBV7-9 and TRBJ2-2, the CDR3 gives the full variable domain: DTGVSQNPRHKITKRGQNVTFRCDPISEHNRLYWYRQTLGQGPEFLTYFQNEAQLEKSRLLSDRFSAERPKGSFSTLEIQRTEQGDSAMYLCASSLSGNTGELFFGEGSRLTVL.

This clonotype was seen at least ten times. CDR3: CASSLVAGGQDTQYF. The CDR3 DNA sequence: TGTGCCAGCAGCTTAGTAGCGGGGGGGCAAGATACGCAGTATTTT. This sequence joins TRBV11-2 and TRBJ2-3; TRBD2 agrees at 11 bases. J gave up 5 bases and V 1 base, and 2 bases lay outside the gene matches. The CDR3 loop spans 15 amino acids. Germline lookup yields CDR1 SGHAT and CDR2 FQNNGV.

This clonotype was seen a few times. The CDR3 DNA reads as TGTGCCAGCAGCTTAATAGGTGGGACTAGCGGTGAGCAGTTCTTC. The encoded protein is CASSLIGGTSGEQFF. The V call is TRBV5-4, the J call TRBJ2-1, with 11 bases aligning to TRBD2. Germline-derived CDR1 and CDR2 are SGHNT and YYREEE (reference sequence). CDR3 length: 15 amino acids. The ends lost 2 bases at V and 9 bases at J; junction bases unmatched: 7.

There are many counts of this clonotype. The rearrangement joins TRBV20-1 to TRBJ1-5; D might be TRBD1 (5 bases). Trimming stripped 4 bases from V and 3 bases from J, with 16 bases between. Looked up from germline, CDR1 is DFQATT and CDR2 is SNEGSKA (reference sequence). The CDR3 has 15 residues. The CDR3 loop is CSANSGRQINQPQHF. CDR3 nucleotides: TGCAGTGCTAACTCCGGTAGACAGATCAATCAGCCCCAGCATTTT.

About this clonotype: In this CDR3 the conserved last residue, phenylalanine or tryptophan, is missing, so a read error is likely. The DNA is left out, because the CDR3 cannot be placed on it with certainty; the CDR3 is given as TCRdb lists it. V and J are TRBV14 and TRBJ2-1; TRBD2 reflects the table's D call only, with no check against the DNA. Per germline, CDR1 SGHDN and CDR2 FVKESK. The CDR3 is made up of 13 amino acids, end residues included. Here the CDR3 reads CASSQEAVLAGVT.

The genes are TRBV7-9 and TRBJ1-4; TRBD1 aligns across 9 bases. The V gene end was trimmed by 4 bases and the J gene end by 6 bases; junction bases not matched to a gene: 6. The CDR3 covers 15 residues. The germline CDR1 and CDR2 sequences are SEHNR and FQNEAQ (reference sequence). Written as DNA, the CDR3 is TGTGCCAGCAGCTCGACAGGGGGGACCTATGAAAAACTGTTTTTT. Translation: CASSSTGGTYEKLFF. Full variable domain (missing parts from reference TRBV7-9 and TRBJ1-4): DTGVSQNPRHKITKRGQNVTFRCDPISEHNRLYWYRQTLGQGPEFLTYFQNEAQLEKSRLLSDRFSAERPKGSFSTLEIQRTEQGDSAMYLCASSSTGGTYEKLFFGSGTQLSVL.

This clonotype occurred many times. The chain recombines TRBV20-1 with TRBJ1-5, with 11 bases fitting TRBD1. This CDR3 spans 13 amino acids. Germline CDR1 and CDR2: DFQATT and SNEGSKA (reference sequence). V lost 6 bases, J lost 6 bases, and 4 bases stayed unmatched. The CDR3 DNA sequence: TGCAGTGCCGGACAGGGGGCGAGTCAGCCCCAGCATTTT. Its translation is CSAGQGASQPQHF.

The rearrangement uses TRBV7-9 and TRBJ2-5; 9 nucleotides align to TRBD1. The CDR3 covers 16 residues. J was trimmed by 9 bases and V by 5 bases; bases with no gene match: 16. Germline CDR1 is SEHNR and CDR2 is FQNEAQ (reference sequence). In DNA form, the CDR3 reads TGTGCCAGCAGCCCTTCCGGGACAGGGAGCAATCAGCCCCAGTACTTC. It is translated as CASSPSGTGSNQPQYF.

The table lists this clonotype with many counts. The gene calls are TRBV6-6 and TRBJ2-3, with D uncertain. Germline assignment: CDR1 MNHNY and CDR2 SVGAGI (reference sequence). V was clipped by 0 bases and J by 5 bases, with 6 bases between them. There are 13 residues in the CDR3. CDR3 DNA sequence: TGTGCCAGCAGTTACTCTCGAGGAGATACGCAGTATTTT. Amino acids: CASSYSRGDTQYF.

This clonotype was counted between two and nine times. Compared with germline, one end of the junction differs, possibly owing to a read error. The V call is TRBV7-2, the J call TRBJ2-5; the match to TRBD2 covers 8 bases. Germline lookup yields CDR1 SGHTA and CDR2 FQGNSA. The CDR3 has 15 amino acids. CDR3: CASSSSAGVSETQHF. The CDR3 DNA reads TGTGCCAGCAGCTCCTCAGCGGGAGTGTCAGAGACCCAGCACTTC.

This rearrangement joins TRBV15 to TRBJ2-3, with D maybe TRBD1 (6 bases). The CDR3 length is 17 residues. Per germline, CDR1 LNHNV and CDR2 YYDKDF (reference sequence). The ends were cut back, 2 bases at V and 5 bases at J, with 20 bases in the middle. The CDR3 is CATSRPPGVDDGDTQYF. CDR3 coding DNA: TGTGCCACCAGCAGACCCCCAGGGGTAGATGACGGAGATACGCAGTATTTT. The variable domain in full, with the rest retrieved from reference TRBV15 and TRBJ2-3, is DAMVIQNPRYQVTQFGKPVTLSCSQTLNHNVMYWYQQKSSQAPKLLFHYYDKDFNNEADTPDNFQSRRPNTSFCFLDIRSPGLGDTAMYLCATSRPPGVDDGDTQYFGPGTRLTVL.

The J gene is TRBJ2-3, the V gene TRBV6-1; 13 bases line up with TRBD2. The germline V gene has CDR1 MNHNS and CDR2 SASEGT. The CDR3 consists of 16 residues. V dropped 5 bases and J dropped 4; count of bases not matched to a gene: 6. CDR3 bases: TGTGCCAGCAGTCGTTGGACTAGCGGGAGTTCAGATACGCAGTATTTT. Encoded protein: CASSRWTSGSSDTQYF.

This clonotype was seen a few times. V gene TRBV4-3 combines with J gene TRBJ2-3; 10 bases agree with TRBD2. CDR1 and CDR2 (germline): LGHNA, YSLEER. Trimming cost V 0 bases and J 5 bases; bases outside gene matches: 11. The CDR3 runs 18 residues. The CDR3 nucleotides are TGCGCCAGCAGCCAAGATATACAAGCGGGGGGGCCGAAAGATACGCAGTATTTT. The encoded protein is CASSQDIQAGGPKDTQYF.

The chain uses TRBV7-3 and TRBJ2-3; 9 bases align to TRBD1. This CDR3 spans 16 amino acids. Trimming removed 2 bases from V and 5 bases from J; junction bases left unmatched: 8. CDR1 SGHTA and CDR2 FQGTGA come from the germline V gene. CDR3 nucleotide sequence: TGTGCCAGCAGCTTAGAGTCGGGACAGGGTCGAGATACGCAGTATTTT. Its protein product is CASSLESGQGRDTQYF. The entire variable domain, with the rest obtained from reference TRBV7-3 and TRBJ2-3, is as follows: GAGVSQTPSNKVTEKGKYVELRCDPISGHTALYWYRQSLGQGPEFLIYFQGTGAADDSGLPNDRFFAVRPEGSVSTLKIQRTERGDSAVYLCASSLESGQGRDTQYFGPGTRLTVL.

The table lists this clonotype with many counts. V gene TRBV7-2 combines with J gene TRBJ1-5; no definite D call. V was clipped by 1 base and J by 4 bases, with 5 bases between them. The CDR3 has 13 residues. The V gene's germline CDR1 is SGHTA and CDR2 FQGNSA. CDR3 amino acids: CASSLGLNQPQHF. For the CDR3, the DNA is TGTGCCAGCAGCTTAGGATTAAATCAGCCCCAGCATTTT.

The CDR3: CASSQAPGTSYNEQFF. Written as DNA, the CDR3 is TGTGCCAGCAGCCAAGCCCCGGGGACCTCCTACAATGAGCAGTTCTTC. The chain joins TRBV3-1 to TRBJ2-1; D is tentatively TRBD1 or TRBD2 (5 bases each). The CDR3 is 16 residues long. Trimming removed 1 base from V and 0 bases from J, with 10 bases in between. In germline, CDR1 is LGHDT, CDR2 YNNKEL (reference sequence).